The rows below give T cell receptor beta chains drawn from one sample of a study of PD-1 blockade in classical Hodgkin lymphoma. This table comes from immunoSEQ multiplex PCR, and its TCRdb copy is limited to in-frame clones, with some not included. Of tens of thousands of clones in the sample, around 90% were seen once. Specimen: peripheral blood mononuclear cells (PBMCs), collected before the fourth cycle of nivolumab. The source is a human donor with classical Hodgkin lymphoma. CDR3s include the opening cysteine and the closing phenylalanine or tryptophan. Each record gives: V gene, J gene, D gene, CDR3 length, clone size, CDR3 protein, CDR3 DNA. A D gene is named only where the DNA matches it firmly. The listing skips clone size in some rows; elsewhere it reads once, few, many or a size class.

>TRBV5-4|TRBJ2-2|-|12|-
CASSSPSRELFF
TGTGCCAGCAGTTCACCAAGCCGGGAGCTGTTTTTT
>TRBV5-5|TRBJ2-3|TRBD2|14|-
CASNLAGVTDTQYF
TGTGCCAGCAACCTAGCGGGGGTCACAGATACGCAGTATTTT
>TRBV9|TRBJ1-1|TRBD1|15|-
CASSATGRPYTEAFF
TGTGCCAGCAGCGCGACAGGGCGACCCTACACTGAAGCTTTCTTT
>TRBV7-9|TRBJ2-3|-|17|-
CASSPNLGVASTDTQYF
TGTGCCAGCAGCCCAAATCTCGGAGTCGCCAGCACAGATACGCAGTATTTT
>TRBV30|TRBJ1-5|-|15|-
CAWSRTLNSNQPQHF
TGTGCCTGGAGTAGGACCCTAAATAGCAATCAGCCCCAGCATTTT
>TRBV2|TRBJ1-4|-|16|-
CASSSPRPGGNEKLFF
TGTGCCAGCAGTTCCCCGAGGCCGGGGGGTAATGAAAAACTGTTTTTT
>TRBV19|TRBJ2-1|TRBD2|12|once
CASSIGGLVWVF
TGTGCCAGTAGTATAGGGGGACTAGTATGGGTCTTC
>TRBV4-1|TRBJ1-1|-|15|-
CASSHMTVMNTEAFF
TGCGCCAGCAGCCACATGACAGTCATGAACACTGAAGCTTTCTTT
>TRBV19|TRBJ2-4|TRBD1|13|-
CASATGAQNIQYF
TGTGCCAGCGCGACAGGGGCGCAAAACATTCAGTACTTC
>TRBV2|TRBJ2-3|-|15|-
CASGAQGISTDTQYF
TGTGCCAGCGGGGCCCAGGGAATTAGCACAGATACGCAGTATTTT
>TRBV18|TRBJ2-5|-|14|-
CASSPLQGQETQYF
TGTGCCAGCTCACCACTTCAAGGTCAAGAGACCCAGTACTTC
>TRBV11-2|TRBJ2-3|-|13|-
CARGEVGTDTQYF
TGTGCCAGAGGGGAGGTGGGGACAGATACGCAGTATTTT
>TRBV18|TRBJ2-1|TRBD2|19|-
CASSRRRGGTSGPYNEQFF
TGTGCCAGCTCACGGCGCCGTGGGGGGACTAGCGGGCCCTACAATGAGCAGTTCTTC
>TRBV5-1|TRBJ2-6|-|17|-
CASSLAKGRPLTNVLTF
TGCGCCAGCAGCTTGGCAAAGGGCCGGCCCTTGACCAACGTCCTGACTTTC
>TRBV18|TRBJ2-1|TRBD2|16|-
CASSLAGGPTYNEQFF
TGTGCCAGCTCACTCGCGGGAGGGCCGACCTACAATGAGCAGTTCTTC
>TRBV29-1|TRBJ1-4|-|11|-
CSAPRGGKLFF
TGCAGCGCCCCAAGGGGGGGAAAACTGTTTTTT
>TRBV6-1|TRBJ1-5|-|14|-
CASSEVGLDQPQHF
TGTGCCAGCAGTGAAGTGGGACTTGATCAGCCCCAGCATTTT
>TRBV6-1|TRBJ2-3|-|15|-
CATSLAPSSTDTQYF
TGTGCCACCAGTCTAGCGCCCAGCTCCACAGATACGCAGTATTTT
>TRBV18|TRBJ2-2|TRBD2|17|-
CASSPSTSGTNTGELFF
TGTGCCAGCTCACCATCTACTAGCGGGACCAACACCGGGGAGCTGTTTTTT
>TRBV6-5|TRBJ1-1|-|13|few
CASSNWAAAEAFF
TGTGCCAGCAGTAACTGGGCAGCTGCTGAAGCTTTCTTT
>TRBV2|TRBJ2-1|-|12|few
CASSVSGVEQFF
TGTGCCAGCAGTGTATCGGGAGTTGAGCAGTTCTTC
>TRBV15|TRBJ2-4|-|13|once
CATSGYTRNIQYF
TGTGCCACCAGCGGATACACAAGAAACATTCAGTACTTC
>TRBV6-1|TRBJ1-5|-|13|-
CASTTTGSQPQHF
TGTGCCAGCACCACGACAGGTAGTCAGCCCCAGCATTTT
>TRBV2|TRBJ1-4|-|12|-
CASRSDNEKLFF
TGTGCCAGCCGCTCAGATAATGAAAAACTGTTTTTT
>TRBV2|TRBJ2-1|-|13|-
CASSLIGPGEQFF
TGTGCCAGCAGTCTTATAGGACCCGGGGAGCAGTTCTTC
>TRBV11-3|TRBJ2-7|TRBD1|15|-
CASSPLSGGGYEQYF
TGTGCCAGCAGCCCATTGTCAGGGGGTGGCTACGAGCAGTACTTC
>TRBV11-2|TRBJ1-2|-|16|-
CASSLVVRKGGDGYTF
TGTGCCAGCAGCTTAGTAGTCAGAAAAGGAGGAGATGGCTACACCTTC
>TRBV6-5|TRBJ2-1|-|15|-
CASSYSYPGRIEQFF
TGTGCCAGCAGTTACTCCTACCCGGGACGGATTGAGCAGTTCTTC
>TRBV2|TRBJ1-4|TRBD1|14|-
CASSAGTVNEKLFF
TGTGCCAGCAGCGCCGGGACAGTAAATGAAAAACTGTTTTTT
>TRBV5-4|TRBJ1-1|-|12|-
CASSWGNTEAFF
TGTGCCAGCAGCTGGGGCAACACTGAAGCTTTCTTT
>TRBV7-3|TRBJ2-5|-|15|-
CASSSTGLGQETQYF
TGTGCCAGCAGCTCTACGGGGCTCGGACAAGAGACCCAGTACTTC
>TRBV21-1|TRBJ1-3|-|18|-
CASSKRAGPGSAKNTIYF
TGTGCCAGCAGCAAGAGGGCAGGGCCTGGGTCGGCAAAAAACACCATATATTTT
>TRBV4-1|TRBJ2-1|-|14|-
CASSNRQAALEQFF
TGCGCCAGCAGCAACCGACAGGCTGCGCTTGAGCAGTTCTTC
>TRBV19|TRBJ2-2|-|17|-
CASSRGDPRSVTGELFF
TGTGCCAGTAGTAGGGGGGACCCCAGGTCGGTCACCGGGGAGCTGTTTTTT
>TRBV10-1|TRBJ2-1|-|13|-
CASSVSFSNEQFF
TGCGCCAGCAGTGTAAGTTTTTCCAATGAGCAGTTCTTC
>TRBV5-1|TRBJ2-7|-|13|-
CASSLALDYEQYF
TGCGCCAGCAGCTTGGCTCTGGACTACGAGCAGTACTTC
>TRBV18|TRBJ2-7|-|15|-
CASSPGWLASYEQYF
TGTGCCAGCTCACCGGGGTGGCTAGCGAGCTACGAGCAGTACTTC
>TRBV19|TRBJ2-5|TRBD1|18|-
CASSIGLPGQGVQETQYF
TGTGCCAGTAGTATAGGGTTGCCGGGACAGGGGGTCCAAGAGACCCAGTACTTC